This T cell receptor beta chain was sequenced during a study of blood T cell repertoires in COVID-19. Across the whole study: The origin of the acute and convalescent COVID-19 samples was the United States, Italy and Spain. PBMCs, B-cell-depleted T cells, or T cells provided the cDNA or gDNA that made up the material.

This clone was observed a single time. Germline values: CDR1 MDHEN, CDR2 SYDVKM. Trimming stripped 4 bases from V and 4 bases from J, with 14 bases between. The length of the CDR3 is 15 residues. Original data processing: Reference gene primer amplification gave nucleated cell count estimates. TCRdb keeps only in-frame clones here, not all; method: immunoSEQ multiplex PCR. V, J and clone size are taken as reported in that table, and D and trimming were inferred from the DNA itself. This sample has under 400,000 clones, with 90% found just once. The chain uses TRBV28 and TRBJ1-5; tentative D call: TRBD1 (5 bases). The receptor was derived from a man younger than 30 with active or convalescent COVID-19. Source material: peripheral blood. As DNA, the CDR3 is TGTGCCAGCAGTTCAAGACAGCTTCTGAATCAGCCCCAGCATTTT. Its translation: CASSSRQLLNQPQHF. Full variable domain (remainder filled in from reference TRBV28 and TRBJ1-5): DVKVTQSSRYLVKRTGEKVFLECVQDMDHENMFWYRQDPGLGLRLIYFSYDVKMKEKGDIPEGYSVSREKKERFSLILESASTNQTSMYLCASSSRQLLNQPQHFGDGTRLSIL.